This T cell receptor (beta chain) was profiled in a study of CD8 T cells in ankylosing spondylitis. About this clonotype itself: Its matching antigen is unknown.

Whole-study findings and limits: Ankylosing spondylitis blood seemed to carry a telltale TCR beta motif made of eight highly homologous variants. Clones tied to disease were said to be significantly enriched in matched ankylosing spondylitis synovial fluid.

The germline CDR1 and CDR2 sequences are KGHSH and LQKENI. V was pared by 1 base and J by 0 bases, with 13 bases between. The CDR3 contains 16 residues. 5'-RACE, quantitative and with molecular barcodes, yielded the TCR beta libraries. TCRdb independently ran MiXCR on the 5' RACE reads; one entry per CDR3 protein. This table has a few hundred thousand distinct CDR3 sequences, about 11% appearing once. J is TRBJ2-7 and V is TRBV18; D perhaps matches TRBD2 (6 bases). The clonotype comes from a male donor with ankylosing spondylitis or in good health (not recorded which). Material for sequencing was blood, either unsorted or a sorted T cell fraction (not recorded which). The CDR3 here is CASSPRTGSHSYEQYF. In nucleotides, the CDR3 is TGTGCCAGCTCACCACGCACCGGGAGCCACTCCTACGAGCAGTACTTC. The entire variable domain, with the rest obtained from reference TRBV18 and TRBJ2-7, is as follows: NAGVMQNPRHLVRRRGQEARLRCSPMKGHSHVYWYRQLPEEGLKFMVYLQKENIIDESGMPKERFSAEFPKEGPSILRIQQVVRGDSAAYFCASSPRTGSHSYEQYFGPGTRLTVT.